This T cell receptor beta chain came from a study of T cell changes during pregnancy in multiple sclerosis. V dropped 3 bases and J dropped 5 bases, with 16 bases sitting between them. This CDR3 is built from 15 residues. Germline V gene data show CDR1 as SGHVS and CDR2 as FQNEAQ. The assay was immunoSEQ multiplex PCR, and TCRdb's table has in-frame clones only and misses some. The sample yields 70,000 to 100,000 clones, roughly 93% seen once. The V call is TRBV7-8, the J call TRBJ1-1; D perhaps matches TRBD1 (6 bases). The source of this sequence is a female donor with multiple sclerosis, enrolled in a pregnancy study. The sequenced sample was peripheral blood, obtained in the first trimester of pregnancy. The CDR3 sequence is CASSFGEQGMTEAFF. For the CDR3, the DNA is TGTGCCAGCAGCTTTGGGGAACAGGGAATGACTGAAGCTTTCTTT.